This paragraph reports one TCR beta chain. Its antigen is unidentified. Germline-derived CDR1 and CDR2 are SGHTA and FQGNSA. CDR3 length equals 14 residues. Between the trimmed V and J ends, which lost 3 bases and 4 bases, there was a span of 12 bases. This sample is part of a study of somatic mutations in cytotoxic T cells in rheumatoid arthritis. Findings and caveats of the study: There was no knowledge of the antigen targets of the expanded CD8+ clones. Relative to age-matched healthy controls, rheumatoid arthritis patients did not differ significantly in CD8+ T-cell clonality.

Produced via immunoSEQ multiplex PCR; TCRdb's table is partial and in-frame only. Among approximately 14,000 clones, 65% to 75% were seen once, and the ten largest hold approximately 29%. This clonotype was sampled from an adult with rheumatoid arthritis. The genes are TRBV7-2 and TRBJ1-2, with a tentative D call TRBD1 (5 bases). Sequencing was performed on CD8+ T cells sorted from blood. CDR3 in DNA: TGTGCCAGCAGCTTGGACGGCGGGGGCTATGGCTACACCTTC. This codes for CASSLDGGGYGYTF.